These 28 T cell receptor beta chains originate from one sample sequenced in a study of chemoradiotherapy in HPV16-positive cancers. The repertoire was sequenced with immunoSEQ multiplex PCR; TCRdb's copy has only in-frame clones and lacks some. The profile covers roughly 2,000 clones, with about 85% appearing a single time and roughly 10% taken by the ten largest. Material: tumor tissue, obtained from a patient who underwent chemoradiotherapy. The source is a human donor with HPV-associated anogenital cancer.

This clone was detected a few times. This rearrangement joins TRBV5-1 to TRBJ2-4; D is perhaps TRBD2 (6 bases). Germline CDR1 and CDR2: SGHRS and YFSETQ. This CDR3 has 15 amino acids. V lost 4 bases, J lost 9 bases, and 20 bases lay in between. The CDR3, as DNA: TGCGCCAGCAGCCCCGGAGGAGGGATTCTTAGCATTCAGTACTTC. It codes for CASSPGGGILSIQYF.

The count of this clone is one. The rearrangement joins TRBV9 to TRBJ2-7; 9 bases align to TRBD1. Germline values: CDR1 SGDLS, CDR2 YYNGEE. The CDR3 length is 15 residues. The V and J ends lost 2 bases and 3 bases, in that order; junction bases with no gene match: 6. CDR3 in amino acids: CASSVDTGQGYEQYF. The CDR3 DNA reads as TGTGCCAGCAGCGTGGACACGGGACAGGGCTACGAGCAGTACTTC.

The DNA for the CDR3 is TGTGCCTGGAGTGTATCGCTAGCGTACTACGAGCAGTACTTC. Protein: CAWSVSLAYYEQYF. The rearrangement uses TRBV30 and TRBJ2-7; tentatively, D is TRBD2 (6 bases). With 0 bases removed from V and 3 bases from J, the gap between germline ends came to 12 bases. Germline CDR1 is GTSNPN and CDR2 is SVGIG (reference sequence). This CDR3 comprises 14 residues.

V gene TRBV4-2 combines with J gene TRBJ1-5; perhaps TRBD1 as D (6 bases). Germline CDR1 and CDR2: LGHNA and YNFKEQ. The CDR3 is made up of 16 amino acids. Trimming shortened V by 0 bases and J by 3 bases, and 12 bases separated the two germline ends. The DNA of the CDR3 is TGTGCCAGCAGCCAAGAGTTAGGGGGGGTCAATCAGCCCCAGCATTTT. This sequence encodes CASSQELGGVNQPQHF.

The V gene is TRBV7-2, the J gene TRBJ1-5; D possibly corresponds to TRBD1 (5 bases). V lost 1 base, J lost 8 bases, and 12 bases lay in between. Germline CDR1 and CDR2: SGHTA and FQGNSA. The CDR3 length is 14 residues. Here the CDR3 DNA reads TGTGCCAGCAGCTTAGGGGGGGGAAGGGAGCCCCAGCATTTT. Protein: CASSLGGGREPQHF.

V gene TRBV27 combines with J gene TRBJ1-1; D unresolved. CDR1 and CDR2 from the germline V gene are MNHEY and SMNVEV (reference sequence). CDR3 length: 14 amino acids. V dropped 6 bases and J dropped 0 bases, with 11 bases sitting between them. CDR3 loop: CASSQSTMNTEAFF. The CDR3, as DNA: TGTGCCAGCAGCCAGTCTACTATGAACACTGAAGCTTTCTTT.

Only one count was recorded for this clone. This chain connects TRBV29-1 to TRBJ1-3; maybe TRBD1 (5 bases). Trimming removed 7 bases at V and 8 bases at J, with 12 bases between. The CDR3 spans 11 residues. Germline CDR1 reads SQVTM; CDR2 reads ANQGSEA. The CDR3 bases are TGCAGCGGACGGTGGGGGGACACCATATATTTT. The encoded protein is CSGRWGDTIYF. Full variable domain (missing parts from reference TRBV29-1 and TRBJ1-3): SAVISQKPSRDICQRGTSLTIQCQVDSQVTMMFWYRQQPGQSLTLIATANQGSEATYESGFVIDKFPISRPNLTFSTLTVSNMSPEDSSIYLCSGRWGDTIYFGEGSWLTVV.

The chain couples TRBV4-1 to TRBJ2-3; TRBD2 matches 9 bases. There are 18 residues in the CDR3. CDR1 and CDR2 from the germline V gene are MGHRA and YSYEKL. J lost 2 bases, V lost 1 base, and 10 bases had no gene match. In nucleotides, the CDR3 is TGCGCCAGCAGCCAAGGGCCCCGGGCGGGGGGGTACACAGATACGCAGTATTTT. Translated, it gives CASSQGPRAGGYTDTQYF.

V gene TRBV20-1 combines with J gene TRBJ2-3; 7 bases align to TRBD1. The CDR3 contains 11 residues. With V trimmed by 6 bases and J by 4 bases, 1 base remained unmatched. The germline CDR1 and CDR2 sequences are DFQATT and SNEGSKA (reference sequence). The CDR3 spells CSADRADTQYF. The CDR3 bases are TGCAGTGCAGACAGGGCAGATACGCAGTATTTT.

This clone was counted a few times. The gene calls are TRBV4-3 and TRBJ2-6; possibly TRBD1 for D (7 bases). Germline lookup yields CDR1 LGHNA and CDR2 YSLEER. V shed 1 base and J shed 2 bases, with 9 bases lying between them. There are 16 residues in the CDR3. CDR3 loop: CASSQAGGTGANVLTF. The CDR3, as DNA: TGCGCCAGCAGCCAAGCAGGGGGGACTGGGGCCAACGTCCTGACTTTC.

The CDR3 DNA reads as TGCAGCGTCATGGGACAGGCGAACTATGGCTACACCTTC. Translation: CSVMGQANYGYTF. The genes are TRBV29-1 and TRBJ1-2; 8 nucleotides match TRBD1. Trimming cost V 6 bases and J 2 bases; bases outside gene matches: 5. Germline CDR1 SQVTM, CDR2 ANQGSEA. The CDR3 sequence is 13 residues long. The complete variable domain, with remaining parts taken from reference TRBV29-1 and TRBJ1-2, reads SAVISQKPSRDICQRGTSLTIQCQVDSQVTMMFWYRQQPGQSLTLIATANQGSEATYESGFVIDKFPISRPNLTFSTLTVSNMSPEDSSIYLCSVMGQANYGYTFGSGTRLTVV.

The chain carries TRBV9 and TRBJ1-4, with D possibly TRBD1 on 5 matching bases. The CDR3 extends over 16 amino acids. Germline lookup yields CDR1 SGDLS and CDR2 YYNGEE. V lost 0 bases, J lost 7 bases, and 16 bases lay in between. CDR3 in DNA: TGTGCCAGCAGCGTAGGGGGGGGGAGATCGTCTGAAAAACTGTTTTTT. Residues: CASSVGGGRSSEKLFF.

V usage is TRBV5-1 and J usage is TRBJ1-2, with TRBD1 as a possible D gene (6 bases). The V gene lost 3 bases and the J gene lost 8 bases, with 17 bases spanning the gap. Germline CDR1 SGHRS, CDR2 YFSETQ. The CDR3 sequence is 14 residues long. In DNA, the CDR3 is TGCGCCAGCAGCTCGCCGGACAGTGGATGGGGCTACACCTTC. This encodes CASSSPDSGWGYTF.

The J gene is TRBJ2-2, the V gene TRBV6-6; 10 bases match TRBD1. The length of the CDR3 is 15 residues. The V gene end was trimmed by 5 bases and the J gene end by 5 bases; junction bases not matched to a gene: 5. Germline loops: CDR1 MNHNY, CDR2 SVGAGI (reference sequence). The chain's CDR3 is CASSTGQGGTGELFF. In DNA form, the CDR3 reads TGTGCCAGCAGTACAGGACAGGGGGGGACCGGGGAGCTGTTTTTT.

The chain uses TRBV5-1 and TRBJ2-3, with TRBD2 matching 7 bases. The J segment lost 3 bases and the V segment lost 0 bases, leaving 7 bases of the junction unmatched. The length of the CDR3 is 16 residues. Germline lookup yields CDR1 SGHRS and CDR2 YFSETQ. The CDR3: CASSLGSNGGTDTQYF. In nucleotides, the CDR3 is TGCGCCAGCAGCTTGGGGTCGAACGGGGGGACAGATACGCAGTATTTT.

This rearrangement joins TRBV5-1 to TRBJ2-2; possibly TRBD2 for D (6 bases). This CDR3 spans 16 amino acids. Germline V CDR1 and CDR2: SGHRS, YFSETQ. V lost 1 base, J lost 3 bases, and 13 bases lay in between. CDR3 sequence reads: CASSLFPSADTGELFF. The CDR3 DNA reads as TGCGCCAGCAGCTTGTTCCCTAGCGCTGACACCGGGGAGCTGTTTTTT.

The V and J genes are TRBV23-1 and TRBJ2-7, with a possible D match to TRBD2 (5 bases). TRBV23-1 has ORF status, its function being uncertain. Trimming pared 2 bases from V and 4 bases from J, leaving 18 bases between. This CDR3 is built from 16 residues. The CDR3 sequence is CASSQDPWTYRYEQYF. DNA for the CDR3: TGCGCCAGCAGTCAAGACCCATGGACTTATAGGTACGAGCAGTACTTC.

This chain joins TRBV18 and TRBJ2-1; 7 bases line up with TRBD2. V shed 2 bases and J 10 bases; nucleotides not matched to a gene: 11. The germline gives CDR1 KGHSH, CDR2 LQKENI. The CDR3 spans 15 residues. CDR3 region: CASSPYLAEWGEQFF. CDR3 coding DNA: TGTGCCAGCTCACCATATCTAGCGGAATGGGGGGAGCAGTTCTTC.

The chain is built from TRBV29-1 and TRBJ2-3; 9 bases fit TRBD2. This CDR3 region has 14 residues. V lost 7 bases and J lost 0; bases outside the gene matches: 5. Germline V CDR1 and CDR2: SQVTM, ANQGSEA. CDR3 in amino acids: CSGLAGASTDTQYF. The CDR3, as DNA: TGCAGCGGATTAGCGGGAGCGAGCACAGATACGCAGTATTTT.

The chain has TRBV18 and TRBJ1-1; D is ambiguous. Germline V gene sequence: CDR1 KGHSH, CDR2 LQKENI. The CDR3 runs to 12 residues. Trimming shortened V by 6 bases and J by 1 base, and 6 bases separated the two germline ends. The CDR3 DNA reads TGTGCCAGCTCCACGGGGAACACTGAAGCTTTCTTT. It is translated as CASSTGNTEAFF.

The chain recombines TRBV29-1 with TRBJ1-2; D perhaps matches TRBD1 (5 bases). Germline values: CDR1 SQVTM, CDR2 ANQGSEA. The CDR3 runs to 12 residues. V gave up 7 bases and J gave up 8 bases, with 17 bases separating them. The chain's CDR3 is CSGGRTASGYTF. The CDR3 coding sequence is TGCAGCGGGGGACGGACTGCGTCCGGCTACACCTTC.

The chain combines TRBV28 with TRBJ1-2, with TRBD1 as a possible D gene (5 bases). V lost 5 bases and J 1 base, leaving 11 bases between the germline ends. The CDR3 has 14 residues. Germline loops: CDR1 MDHEN, CDR2 SYDVKM. CDR3 bases: TGTGCCAGCAGTGGGGGGACCGATAACTATGGCTACACCTTC. This sequence encodes CASSGGTDNYGYTF.

The rearrangement uses TRBV11-1 and TRBJ2-3; 7 nucleotides agree with TRBD2. This CDR3 contains 14 residues. V lost 3 bases, J lost 1 base, and 1 base stayed unmatched. The germline gives CDR1 SGHAT, CDR2 FQDESV (reference sequence). The CDR3 coding sequence is TGTGCCAGCAGCTTGGGAGGGGGCACAGATACGCAGTATTTT. It is translated as CASSLGGGTDTQYF. Complete variable domain (other parts from reference TRBV11-1 and TRBJ2-3): EAEVAQSPRYKITEKSQAVAFWCDPISGHATLYWYRQILGQGPELLVQFQDESVVDDSQLPKDRFSAERLKGVDSTLKIQPAELGDSAMYLCASSLGGGTDTQYFGPGTRLTVL.

This sequence joins TRBV2 and TRBJ2-4; 7 positions agree with TRBD1. CDR1 and CDR2 from the germline V gene are SNHLY and FYNNEI. The CDR3 contains 13 residues. Trimming took 4 bases from V and 5 from J; bases not matched to a gene: 2. The CDR3 DNA reads TGTGCCAGCAGTGCCGGGACAGAAAACATTCAGTACTTC. The encoded protein is CASSAGTENIQYF.

V is TRBV6-5 and J is TRBJ1-1; 7 positions agree with TRBD1. The germline V gene encodes CDR1 MNHEY and CDR2 SVGAGI. J lost 12 bases, V lost 5 bases, and 18 bases had no gene match. The CDR3 covers 15 residues. The CDR3 reads CASSTSGGDSTWSFF. The DNA for the CDR3 is TGTGCCAGCAGTACCTCAGGGGGAGACAGCACATGGTCTTTCTTT.

This sequence joins TRBV10-1 and TRBJ2-7; D not certain. CDR1 is WNHNN and CDR2 is SYGVQD in the germline V gene (reference sequence). The CDR3 has 13 amino acids. V gave up 11 bases and J gave up 3 bases, with 17 bases separating them. DNA of the CDR3: TGCGCCGGTAGGAAAGGCCCGCACTACGAGCAGTACTTC. It encodes CAGRKGPHYEQYF.

The chain couples TRBV5-4 to TRBJ2-5; D is unclear. The CDR3 spans 14 residues. Deletions cut 1 base from V and 5 bases from J, with 12 bases between. CDR1 is SGHNT and CDR2 is YYREEE in the germline V gene (reference sequence). In DNA form, the CDR3 reads TGTGCCAGCAGCTTGCCCCGAAATAGGGAGACCCAGTACTTC. Its protein is CASSLPRNRETQYF.

The chain is built from TRBV30 and TRBJ2-5; the match to TRBD2 covers 9 bases. J lost 4 bases, V lost 3 bases, and 3 bases had no gene match. CDR3 size: 13 residues. Germline values: CDR1 GTSNPN, CDR2 SVGIG (reference sequence). This CDR3 is CAWRGSGGETQYF. CDR3 DNA sequence: TGTGCCTGGAGAGGTAGCGGGGGAGAGACCCAGTACTTC.